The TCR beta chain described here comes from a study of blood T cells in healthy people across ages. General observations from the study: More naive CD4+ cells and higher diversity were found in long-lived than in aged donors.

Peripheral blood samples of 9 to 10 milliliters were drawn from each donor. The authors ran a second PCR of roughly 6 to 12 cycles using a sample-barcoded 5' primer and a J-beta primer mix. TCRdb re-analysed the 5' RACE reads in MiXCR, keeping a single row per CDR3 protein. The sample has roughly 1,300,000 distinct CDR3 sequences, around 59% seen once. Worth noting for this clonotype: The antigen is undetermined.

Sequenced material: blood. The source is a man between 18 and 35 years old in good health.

The CDR3 sequence: CASSFIYRAGNEKLFF. The DNA for the CDR3 is TGTGCCAGCAGTTTTATCTACAGGGCTGGGAATGAAAAACTGTTTTTT. V usage is TRBV12-3 or TRBV12-4 and J usage is TRBJ1-4; the D gene is possibly TRBD1 (6 bases). This CDR3 contains 16 residues. Trimming cost V 3 bases and J 5 bases, with 16 bases left between them.